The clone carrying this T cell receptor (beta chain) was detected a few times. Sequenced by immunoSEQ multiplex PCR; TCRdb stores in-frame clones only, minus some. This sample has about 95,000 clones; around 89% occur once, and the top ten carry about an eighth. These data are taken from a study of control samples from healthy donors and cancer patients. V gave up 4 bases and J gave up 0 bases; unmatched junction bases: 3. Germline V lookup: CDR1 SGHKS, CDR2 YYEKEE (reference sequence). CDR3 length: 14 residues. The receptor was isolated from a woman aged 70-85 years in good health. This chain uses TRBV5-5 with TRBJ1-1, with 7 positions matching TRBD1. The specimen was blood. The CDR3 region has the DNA TGTGCCAGCAGCACCACAGGGGTGAACACTGAAGCTTTCTTT. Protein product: CASSTTGVNTEAFF.